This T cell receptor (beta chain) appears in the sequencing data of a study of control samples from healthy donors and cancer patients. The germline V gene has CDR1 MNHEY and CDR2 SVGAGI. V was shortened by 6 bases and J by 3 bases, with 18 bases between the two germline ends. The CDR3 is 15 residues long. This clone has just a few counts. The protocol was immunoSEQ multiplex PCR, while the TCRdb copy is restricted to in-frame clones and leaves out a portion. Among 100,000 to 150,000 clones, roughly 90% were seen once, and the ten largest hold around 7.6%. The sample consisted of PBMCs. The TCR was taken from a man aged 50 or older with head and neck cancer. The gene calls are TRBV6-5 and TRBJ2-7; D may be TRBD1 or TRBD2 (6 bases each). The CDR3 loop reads CASSGNPGGHYEQYF. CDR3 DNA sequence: TGTGCCAGCAGCGGGAATCCCGGGGGCCACTACGAGCAGTACTTC.